The clone carrying this T cell receptor beta chain was observed a handful of times. Its antigen is unknown. The data originate from a study of T cells in Graves' hyperthyroidism and ophthalmopathy. Across the whole study: Peripheral blood was drawn at first diagnosis, prior to all treatment. Study-wide points: Blood also held most thyroid clonotypes expanded beyond 0.001.

Patients with uncontrolled infections, other autoimmune diseases, pregnancy or lactation were excluded. Amplification targeted TCR beta CDR3 regions from RNA transcripts. The HTBI primer set drove a first-round RT-PCR of the TCR CDR3. TCRdb reprocessed the multiplex PCR reads via MiXCR and lists one record per CDR3 protein. The repertoire holds about 500,000 distinct CDR3 sequences, about 15% seen once, with 25% to 30% in the top ten. The CDR3 covers 16 residues. Germline V gene lookup returns CDR1 DFQATT and CDR2 SNEGSKA (reference sequence). Germline trimming cut 3 bases from V and 1 base from J; bases unmatched to any gene: 9.

This clonotype was sampled from a woman in her 30s with Graves' ophthalmopathy. Source material: blood. This chain joins TRBV20-1 and TRBJ2-5; 9 positions match TRBD2. The CDR3 is CSASPQLAGFQETQYF. The CDR3 coding sequence is TGCAGTGCTAGTCCCCAGCTAGCGGGGTTCCAAGAGACCCAGTACTTC.